This entry lists 30 T cell receptor beta chains sequenced from one sample in a study of blood T cell repertoires in COVID-19. Produced via immunoSEQ multiplex PCR; TCRdb's table is partial and in-frame only. The data show more than 300,000 clones, around 83% seen once. Sequencing was done on a sample of peripheral blood. Source of these receptors: a woman aged 50 to 65 with acute or convalescent COVID-19.

This chain connects TRBV7-2 to TRBJ1-1; D not resolved. The V gene lost 1 base and the J gene lost 2 bases, with 5 bases spanning the gap. CDR1 is SGHTA and CDR2 is FQGNSA in the germline V gene. This CDR3 has 13 residues. CDR3 coding DNA: TGTGCCAGCAGCTTAGGCAGTAACACTGAAGCTTTCTTT. This sequence encodes CASSLGSNTEAFF.

J is TRBJ1-4 and V is TRBV6-5; no firm D call. CDR1 and CDR2 from the germline V gene are MNHEY and SVGAGI. Deletions cut 6 bases from V and 4 bases from J, with 12 bases between. This CDR3 is 14 amino acids long. CDR3 sequence reads: CASRLLSDNEKLFF. The CDR3, as DNA: TGTGCCAGCAGGCTCCTTAGCGATAATGAAAAACTGTTTTTT.

The J gene is TRBJ1-2, the V gene TRBV10-3; TRBD1 might be the D (5 bases). V was cut by 2 bases and J by 4 bases, with 11 bases left in between. The CDR3 covers 14 residues. Per germline, CDR1 ENHRY and CDR2 SYGVKD. The DNA for the CDR3 is TGTGCCATCAGTGAGGGGGCCAGAATCTATGGCTACACCTTC. Translation: CAISEGARIYGYTF.

Worth noting for this clone: A junction boundary mismatches the germline segment, possibly from a read error. The chain couples TRBV29-1 to TRBJ1-1, with 7 bases matching TRBD1. The CDR3 is 12 amino acids. Germline V CDR1 and CDR2: SQVTM, ANQGSEA. CDR3 nucleotide sequence: TGCAGCGTTGCCAGGGGGAACTCTGAAGCTTTCTTT. It is translated as CSVARGNSEAFF.

This clone was recorded a few times. The chain is built from TRBV5-1 and TRBJ1-6; TRBD1 might be the D (6 bases). The CDR3 has 17 amino acids. V dropped 0 bases and J dropped 2 bases, with 12 bases sitting between them. Germline-derived CDR1 and CDR2 are SGHRS and YFSETQ. The CDR3 loop is CASSLVGTLPYNSPLHF. The CDR3 DNA reads as TGCGCCAGCAGCTTGGTCGGGACACTCCCCTATAATTCACCCCTCCACTTT.

The V gene is TRBV7-2, the J gene TRBJ2-7, with D hard to call. The CDR3 totals 12 residues. Germline CDR1 SGHTA, CDR2 FQGNSA. The ends were cut back, 7 bases at V and 0 bases at J, with 7 bases in the middle. CDR3 nucleotides: TGTGCCAGCACCCCCGGCTCCTACGAGCAGTACTTC. It codes for CASTPGSYEQYF.

The count of this clone is one. The J gene is TRBJ2-7, the V gene TRBV9; TRBD1 is a possible D gene (5 bases). The CDR3 contains 15 residues. Germline-derived CDR1 and CDR2 are SGDLS and YYNGEE. V dropped 0 bases and J dropped 2 bases, with 12 bases sitting between them. CDR3 bases: TGTGCCAGCAGCGTAGATGGCAGGGTGCCCTACGAGCAGTACTTC. Translated: CASSVDGRVPYEQYF. Supplemented by reference TRBV9 and TRBJ2-7, the full variable domain reads DSGVTQTPKHLITATGQRVTLRCSPRSGDLSVYWYQQSLDQGLQFLIQYYNGEERAKGNILERFSAQQFPDLHSELNLSSLELGDSALYFCASSVDGRVPYEQYFGPGTRLTVT.

The rearrangement links TRBV3-1 (or the pseudogene TRBV3-2) to TRBJ2-7; a weak D match, TRBD1 (6 bases). The CDR3 has 14 residues. V was clipped by 0 bases and J by 0 bases, with 6 bases between them. CDR1 and CDR2 from the germline V gene are LGHDT and YNNKEL (reference sequence). The CDR3 DNA follows: TGTGCCAGCAGCCAAGACAGGGGCTCCTACGAGCAGTACTTC. Its translation: CASSQDRGSYEQYF.

The rearrangement links TRBV9 to TRBJ2-3; no firm D call. The CDR3 extends over 14 amino acids. V lost 0 bases and J 4 bases, leaving 9 bases between the germline ends. Germline CDR1 is SGDLS and CDR2 is YYNGEE. CDR3 in amino acids: CASSVALSADTQYF. DNA for the CDR3: TGTGCCAGCAGCGTAGCTTTGTCGGCAGATACGCAGTATTTT.

J is TRBJ2-3 and V is TRBV27; 11 bases line up with TRBD2. This CDR3 has 17 amino acids. Germline lookup yields CDR1 MNHEY and CDR2 SMNVEV (reference sequence). Trimming removed 3 bases from V and 1 base from J; junction bases left unmatched: 6. CDR3 DNA sequence: TGTGCCAGCAGTTTCCGCCCGACTAGCGGGGGCACAGATACGCAGTATTTT. It yields the protein CASSFRPTSGGTDTQYF.

The rearrangement links TRBV15 to TRBJ2-5, with D uncertain. The CDR3 sequence is 13 residues long. Germline CDR1 is LNHNV and CDR2 is YYDKDF (reference sequence). Deletions cut 2 bases from V and 1 base from J, with 5 bases between. DNA for the CDR3: TGTGCCACCAGCAGAAGCTCCCAAGAGACCCAGTACTTC. It specifies CATSRSSQETQYF.

The chain is built from TRBV5-1 and TRBJ1-2, with unresolved D. The CDR3 extends over 16 amino acids. Per germline, CDR1 SGHRS and CDR2 YFSETQ. V was trimmed by 0 bases and J by 6 bases, leaving 18 bases between them. The CDR3 nucleotides read TGCGCCAGCAGCTTGGAAAGTCACAGCCCGGAGGATGGCTACACCTTC. Residues: CASSLESHSPEDGYTF.

This sequence joins TRBV5-1 and TRBJ2-1; unclear D gene. CDR3 length: 13 amino acids. V lost 0 bases and J 4 bases, leaving 5 bases between the germline ends. Germline V gene data show CDR1 as SGHRS and CDR2 as YFSETQ. The CDR3 DNA reads as TGCGCCAGCAGCTTGGCCCTATACAATGAGCAGTTCTTC. It yields the protein CASSLALYNEQFF.

The chain carries TRBV27 and TRBJ1-2; TRBD1 matches at 7 bases. The CDR3 consists of 14 residues. The germline V gene has CDR1 MNHEY and CDR2 SMNVEV (reference sequence). V lost 5 bases, J lost 5 bases, and 8 bases stayed unmatched. CDR3 nucleotides: TGTGCCAGCAGTCCGGCGGGACAGCGGTATGGCTACACCTTC. The encoded protein is CASSPAGQRYGYTF.

The gene calls are TRBV30 and TRBJ1-5; no reliable D call. Germline V CDR1 and CDR2: GTSNPN, SVGIG (reference sequence). The CDR3 is 13 amino acids. Trimming cost V 2 bases and J 5 bases, with 10 bases left between them. The CDR3 nucleotides read TGTGCCTGGAGTATGCAGAGGGATCAGCCCCAGCATTTT. Amino acid sequence: CAWSMQRDQPQHF.

This clone has a handful of counts. The chain has TRBV24-1 and TRBJ1-5; unclear D gene. The CDR3 contains 14 residues. Trimming removed 6 bases from V and 5 bases from J, with 13 bases in between. Germline CDR1 reads KGHDR; CDR2 reads SFDVKD. In nucleotides, the CDR3 is TGTGCCACCAGTTTCAGCAGGCAGGATCAGCCCCAGCATTTT. It specifies CATSFSRQDQPQHF.

The chain couples TRBV6-2 or TRBV6-3 to TRBJ2-5, with 9 bases fitting TRBD2. The length of the CDR3 is 15 residues. Germline trimming cut 6 bases from V and 5 bases from J; bases unmatched to any gene: 10. Germline V gene data show CDR1 as MNHEY and CDR2 as SVGEGT. CDR3 sequence reads: CASSPNLAGWETQYF. The CDR3 DNA reads TGTGCCAGCAGCCCAAACCTAGCGGGATGGGAGACCCAGTACTTC.

V usage is TRBV27 and J usage is TRBJ1-2, with D perhaps TRBD1 (5 bases). The germline V and J ends were trimmed by 8 bases and 1 base, with 14 bases remaining between them. CDR1 MNHEY and CDR2 SMNVEV come from the germline V gene (reference sequence). This CDR3 has 14 residues. DNA for the CDR3: TGTGCCAGCTCTCTCGCAGGGCGTAACTATGGCTACACCTTC. Protein sequence: CASSLAGRNYGYTF.

Written as DNA, the CDR3 is TGTGCCAGCAGCCTGGGACAGACAAACACCATATATTTT. This gives the protein CASSLGQTNTIYF. This chain connects TRBV11-2 to TRBJ1-3; 7 positions agree with TRBD1. This CDR3 comprises 13 residues. Germline lookup yields CDR1 SGHAT and CDR2 FQNNGV. V lost 5 bases to trimming and J lost 6 bases; unmatched junction nucleotides: 4.

The V gene is TRBV5-1, the J gene TRBJ1-6, with D uncertain. The CDR3 is 14 residues long. CDR1 is SGHRS and CDR2 is YFSETQ in the germline V gene. Between the trimmed V and J ends, which lost 0 bases and 6 bases, there was a span of 7 bases. The CDR3 region is CASSLATPNSPLHF. As DNA, the CDR3 is TGCGCCAGCAGCTTGGCGACTCCTAATTCACCCCTCCACTTT.

The V call is TRBV19, the J call TRBJ2-2; 7 positions agree with TRBD1. The CDR3 runs to 14 residues. Germline-derived CDR1 and CDR2 are LNHDA and SQIVND (reference sequence). V was pared by 3 bases and J by 7 bases, with 5 bases of the junction left unmatched. The CDR3 coding sequence is TGTGCCAGTAGTATTCGACAGGGTATCGGGGAGCTGTTTTTT. Amino acid sequence: CASSIRQGIGELFF.

This chain joins TRBV9 and TRBJ1-2, with TRBD1 as a possible D gene (5 bases). V dropped 3 bases and J dropped 3 bases, with 15 bases sitting between them. This CDR3 is 15 amino acids long. CDR1 and CDR2 (germline): SGDLS, YYNGEE. CDR3 loop: CASSAGGVRYYGYTF. The CDR3 region has the DNA TGTGCCAGCAGCGCGGGAGGGGTACGGTACTATGGCTACACCTTC.

The V and J genes are TRBV7-9 and TRBJ2-1; TRBD2 matches 8 bases. Germline assignment: CDR1 SEHNR and CDR2 FQNEAQ (reference sequence). The CDR3 runs to 16 residues. V lost 5 bases and J lost 4; bases outside the gene matches: 10. The CDR3 DNA reads TGTGCCAGCAGCCCCACCGCGGGGGGAACTTACAATGAGCAGTTCTTC. As protein: CASSPTAGGTYNEQFF.

This clone occurred a few times. Additional DNA sequences in this sample encode the identical CDR3. The chain recombines TRBV7-9 with TRBJ1-1, with 9 bases fitting TRBD1. CDR1 and CDR2 (germline): SEHNR, FQNEAQ (reference sequence). The CDR3 has 13 residues. With 3 bases clipped from V and 4 bases from J, the junction kept 0 bases outside the gene matches. CDR3 coding DNA: TGTGCCAGCAGCTTGACAGGGGGCACTGAAGCTTTCTTT. This codes for CASSLTGGTEAFF.

The gene calls are TRBV21-1 and TRBJ1-3; no check of the table's D call, TRBD1, against the DNA was made. TRBV21-1 is a known pseudogene. The CDR3 runs to 16 residues. The CDR3 DNA is TGTGCCAGCAGCAAAGTTCGACAGGGGTCCGGGTACACCATATATTTT. The encoded protein is CASSKVRQGSGYTIYF.

The chain combines TRBV24-1 with TRBJ2-3, with D unclear. CDR3 length: 15 residues. CDR1 and CDR2 (germline): KGHDR, SFDVKD. Deletions cut 5 bases from V and 7 bases from J, with 18 bases between. The chain's CDR3 is CATSGALAKANTQYF. DNA of the CDR3: TGTGCCACCAGTGGGGCGTTGGCGAAAGCTAATACGCAGTATTTT.

The chain's CDR3 is CAWSPARQGNEKLFF. CDR3 DNA: TGTGCCTGGAGTCCCGCGAGACAGGGAAACGAAAAACTGTTTTTT. V is TRBV30 and J is TRBJ1-4; 7 nucleotides line up with TRBD1. This CDR3 spans 15 amino acids. V lost 2 bases and J lost 8; bases outside the gene matches: 11. Germline values: CDR1 GTSNPN, CDR2 SVGIG (reference sequence).

The chain couples TRBV6-5 to TRBJ1-4; 9 nucleotides align to TRBD1. CDR3 length equals 14 residues. Germline values: CDR1 MNHEY, CDR2 SVGAGI. J lost 8 bases, V lost 6 bases, and 7 bases had no gene match. CDR3 sequence reads: CASRPTGGSEKLFF. The CDR3 region has the DNA TGTGCCAGCAGACCAACAGGGGGCTCCGAAAAACTGTTTTTT.

This clone has ten or more counts. The V gene is TRBV2, the J gene TRBJ1-1; TRBD1 aligns across 9 bases. The CDR3 sequence is 10 residues long. The trim removed 7 bases at V and 11 bases at J, leaving 2 bases unmatched. The germline CDR1 and CDR2 sequences are SNHLY and FYNNEI. The CDR3 nucleotides read TGTGCCAGCATAGGACAGGGGGCTTTCTTT. Amino acids: CASIGQGAFF.

The chain links TRBV12-3 or TRBV12-4 to TRBJ1-5; D call uncertain. Trimming stripped 3 bases from V and 10 bases from J, with 10 bases between. The CDR3 has 12 amino acids. The CDR3 here is CASSFLYEPQHF. CDR3 DNA: TGTGCCAGCAGTTTCCTATACGAACCCCAGCATTTT.